The sequence of this T cell receptor (beta chain) was determined in a study of blood T cell repertoires in COVID-19. Whole-study context: Italy, Spain and the United States were the sources of the convalescent and acute COVID-19 samples.

In this sample, this clone turned up many times. Germline V gives CDR1 LNHNV, CDR2 YYDKDF (reference sequence). This CDR3 has 14 residues. V gave up 8 bases and J gave up 7 bases, with 20 bases separating them. Study processing details: From reference gene primer amplification, estimates of nucleated cell counts were derived. This table comes from immunoSEQ multiplex PCR, and its TCRdb copy is limited to in-frame clones, with some not included. V and J calls and clone size are as listed in that table; D and trimming were resolved from the DNA. The table has 200,000 to 300,000 clones, more than 80% seen once.

This TCR came from a human donor in a cohort sampled during active COVID-19. This chain joins TRBV15 and TRBJ2-5, with D uncertain. Sequenced input: peripheral blood. This chain's CDR3 is CATETTERFGTQYF. Here the CDR3 DNA reads TGTGCCACCGAAACGACTGAAAGGTTCGGGACCCAGTACTTC.